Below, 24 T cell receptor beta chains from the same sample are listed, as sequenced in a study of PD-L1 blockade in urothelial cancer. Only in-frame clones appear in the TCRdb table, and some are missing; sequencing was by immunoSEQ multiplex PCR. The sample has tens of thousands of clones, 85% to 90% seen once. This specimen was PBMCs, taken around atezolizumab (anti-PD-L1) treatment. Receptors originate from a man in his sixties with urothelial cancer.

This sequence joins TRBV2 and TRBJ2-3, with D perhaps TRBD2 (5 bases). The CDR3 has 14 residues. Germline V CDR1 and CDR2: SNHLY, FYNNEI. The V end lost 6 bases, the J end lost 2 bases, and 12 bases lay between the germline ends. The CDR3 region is CASRTGYPTDTQYF. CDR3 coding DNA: TGTGCCAGCAGGACGGGATATCCCACAGATACGCAGTATTTT.

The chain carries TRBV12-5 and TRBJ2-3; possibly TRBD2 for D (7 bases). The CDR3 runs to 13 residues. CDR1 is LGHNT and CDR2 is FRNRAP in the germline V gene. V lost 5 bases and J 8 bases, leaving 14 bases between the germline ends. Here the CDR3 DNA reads TGTGCTAGTGGTCCTGGGGGGGCGGCTACGCAGTATTTT. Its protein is CASGPGGAATQYF. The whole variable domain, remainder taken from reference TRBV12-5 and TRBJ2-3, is DARVTQTPRHKVTEMGQEVTMRCQPILGHNTVFWYRQTMMQGLELLAYFRNRAPLDDSGMPKDRFSAEMPDATLATLKIQPSEPRDSAVYFCASGPGGAATQYFGPGTRLTVL.

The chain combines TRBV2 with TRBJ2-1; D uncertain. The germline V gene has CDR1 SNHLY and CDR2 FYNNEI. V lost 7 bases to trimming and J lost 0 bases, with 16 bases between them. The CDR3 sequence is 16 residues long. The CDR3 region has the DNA TGTGCCAGCACCAGATCTCCGCTTGGCTCCTACAATGAGCAGTTCTTC. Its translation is CASTRSPLGSYNEQFF.

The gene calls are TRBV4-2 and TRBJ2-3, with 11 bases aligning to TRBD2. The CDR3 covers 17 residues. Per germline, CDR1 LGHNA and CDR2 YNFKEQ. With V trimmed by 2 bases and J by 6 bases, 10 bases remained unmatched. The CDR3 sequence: CASSQTTSGTSGDTQYF. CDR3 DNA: TGTGCCAGCAGCCAAACGACTAGCGGGACCTCCGGGGATACGCAGTATTTT.

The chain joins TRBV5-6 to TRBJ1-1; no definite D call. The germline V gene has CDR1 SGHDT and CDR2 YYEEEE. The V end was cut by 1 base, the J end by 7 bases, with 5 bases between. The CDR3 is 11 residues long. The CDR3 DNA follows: TGTGCCAGCAGCTTGTTTAGTGAAGCTTTCTTT. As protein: CASSLFSEAFF.

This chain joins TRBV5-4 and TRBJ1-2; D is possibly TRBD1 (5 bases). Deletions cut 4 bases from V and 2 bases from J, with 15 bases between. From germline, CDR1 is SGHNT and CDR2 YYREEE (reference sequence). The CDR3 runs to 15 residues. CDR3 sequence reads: CASSPPGGGNYGYTF. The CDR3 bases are TGTGCCAGCAGCCCACCCGGGGGAGGGAACTATGGCTACACCTTC.

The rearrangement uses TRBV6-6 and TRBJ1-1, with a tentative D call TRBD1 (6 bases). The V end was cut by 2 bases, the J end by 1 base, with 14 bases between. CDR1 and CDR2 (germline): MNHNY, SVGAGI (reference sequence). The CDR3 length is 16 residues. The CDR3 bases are TGTGCCAGCAGTTACCCGGGAGGGGGTGAGAACACTGAAGCTTTCTTT. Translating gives CASSYPGGGENTEAFF.

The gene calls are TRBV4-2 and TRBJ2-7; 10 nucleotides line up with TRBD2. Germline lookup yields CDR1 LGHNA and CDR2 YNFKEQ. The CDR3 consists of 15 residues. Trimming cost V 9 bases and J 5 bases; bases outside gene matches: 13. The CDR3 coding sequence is TGTGCCAGTCTAATTGGGCTAGCGGGAGTCAACGAGCAGTACTTC. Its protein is CASLIGLAGVNEQYF.

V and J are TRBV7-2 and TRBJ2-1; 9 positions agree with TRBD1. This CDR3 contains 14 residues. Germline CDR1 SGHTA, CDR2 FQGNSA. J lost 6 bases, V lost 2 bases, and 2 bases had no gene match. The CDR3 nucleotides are TGTGCCAGCAGCTTACGGACAGGGGTCAATGAGCAGTTCTTC. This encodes CASSLRTGVNEQFF.

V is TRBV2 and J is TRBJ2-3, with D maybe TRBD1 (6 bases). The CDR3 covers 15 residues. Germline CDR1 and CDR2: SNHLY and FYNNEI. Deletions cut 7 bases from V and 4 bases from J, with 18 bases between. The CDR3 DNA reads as TGTGCCAGCACCGAGGGGTGGGGGCCGGCAGATACGCAGTATTTT. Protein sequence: CASTEGWGPADTQYF. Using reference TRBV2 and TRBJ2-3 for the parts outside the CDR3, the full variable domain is EPEVTQTPSHQVTQMGQEVILRCVPISNHLYFYWYRQILGQKVEFLVSFYNNEISEKSEIFDDQFSVERPDGSNFTLKIRSTKLEDSAMYFCASTEGWGPADTQYFGPGTRLTVL.

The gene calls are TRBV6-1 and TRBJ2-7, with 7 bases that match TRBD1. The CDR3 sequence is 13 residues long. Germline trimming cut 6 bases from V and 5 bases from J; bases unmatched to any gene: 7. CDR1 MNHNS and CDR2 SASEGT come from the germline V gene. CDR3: CASRPDRDHEQYF. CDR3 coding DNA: TGTGCCAGCAGACCCGACAGGGATCACGAGCAGTACTTC.

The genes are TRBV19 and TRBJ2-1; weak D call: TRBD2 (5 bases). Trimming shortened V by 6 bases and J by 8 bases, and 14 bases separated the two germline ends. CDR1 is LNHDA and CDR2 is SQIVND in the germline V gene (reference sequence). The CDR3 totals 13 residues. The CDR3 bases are TGTGCCAGTAGCCGGGGTCTGATGGATGAGCAGTTCTTC. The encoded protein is CASSRGLMDEQFF.

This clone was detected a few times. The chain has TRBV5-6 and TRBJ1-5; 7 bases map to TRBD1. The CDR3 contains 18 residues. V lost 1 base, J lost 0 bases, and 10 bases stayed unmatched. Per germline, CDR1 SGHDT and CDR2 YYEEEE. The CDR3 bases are TGTGCCAGCAGCTTGATCGAACGGGACAGAGATAGCAATCAGCCCCAGCATTTT. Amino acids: CASSLIERDRDSNQPQHF.

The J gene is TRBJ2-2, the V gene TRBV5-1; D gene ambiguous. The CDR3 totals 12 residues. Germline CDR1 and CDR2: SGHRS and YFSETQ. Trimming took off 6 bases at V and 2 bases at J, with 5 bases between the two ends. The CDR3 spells CASNSNTGELFF. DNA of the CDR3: TGCGCCAGCAACAGTAACACCGGGGAGCTGTTTTTT.

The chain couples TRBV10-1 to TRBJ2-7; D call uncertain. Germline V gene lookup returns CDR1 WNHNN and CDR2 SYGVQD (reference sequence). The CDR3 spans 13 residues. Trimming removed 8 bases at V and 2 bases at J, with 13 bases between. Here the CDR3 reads CASQAAVAYEQYF. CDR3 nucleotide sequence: TGCGCCAGCCAAGCCGCGGTGGCCTACGAGCAGTACTTC.

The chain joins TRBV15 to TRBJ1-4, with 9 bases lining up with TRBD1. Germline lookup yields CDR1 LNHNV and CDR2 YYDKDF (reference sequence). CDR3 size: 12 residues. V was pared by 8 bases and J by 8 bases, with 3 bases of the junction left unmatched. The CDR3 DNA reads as TGTGCCACCCGCGGACAGGGGGAAAAACTGTTTTTT. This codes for CATRGQGEKLFF. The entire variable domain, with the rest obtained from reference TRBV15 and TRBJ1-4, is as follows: DAMVIQNPRYQVTQFGKPVTLSCSQTLNHNVMYWYQQKSSQAPKLLFHYYDKDFNNEADTPDNFQSRRPNTSFCFLDIRSPGLGDTAMYLCATRGQGEKLFFGSGTQLSVL.

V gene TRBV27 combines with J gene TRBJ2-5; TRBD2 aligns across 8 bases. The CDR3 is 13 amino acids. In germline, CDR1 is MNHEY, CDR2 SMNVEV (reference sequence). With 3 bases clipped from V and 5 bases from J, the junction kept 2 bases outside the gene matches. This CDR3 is CASSFTGGETQYF. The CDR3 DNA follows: TGTGCCAGCAGTTTTACGGGAGGGGAGACCCAGTACTTC.

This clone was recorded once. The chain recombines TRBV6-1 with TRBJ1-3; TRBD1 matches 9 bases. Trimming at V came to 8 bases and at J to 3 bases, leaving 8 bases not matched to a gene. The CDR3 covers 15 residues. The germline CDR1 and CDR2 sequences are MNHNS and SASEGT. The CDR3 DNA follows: TGTGCCAGCCTGGAACAGGGGGCGCTTGGAAACACCATATATTTT. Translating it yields CASLEQGALGNTIYF.

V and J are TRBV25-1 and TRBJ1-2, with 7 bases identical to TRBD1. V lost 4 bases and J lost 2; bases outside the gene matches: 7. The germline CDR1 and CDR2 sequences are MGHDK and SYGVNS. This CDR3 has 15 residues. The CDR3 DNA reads TGTGCCAGCAGTGCCGGACAGGTCCTGAACTATGGCTACACCTTC. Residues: CASSAGQVLNYGYTF.

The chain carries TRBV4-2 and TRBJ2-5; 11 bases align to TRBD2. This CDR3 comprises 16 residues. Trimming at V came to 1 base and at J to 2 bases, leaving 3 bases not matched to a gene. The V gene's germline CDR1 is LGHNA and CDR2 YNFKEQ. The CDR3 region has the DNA TGTGCCAGCAGCCAAGGGCTAGCGGGGGGTCAAGAGACCCAGTACTTC. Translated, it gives CASSQGLAGGQETQYF.

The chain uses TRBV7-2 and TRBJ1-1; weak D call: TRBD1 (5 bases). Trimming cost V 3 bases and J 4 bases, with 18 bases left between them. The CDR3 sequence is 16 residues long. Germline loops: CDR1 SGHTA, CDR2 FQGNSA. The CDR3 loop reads CASSFIGGSFGTEAFF. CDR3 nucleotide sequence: TGTGCCAGCAGCTTTATCGGGGGGTCTTTCGGCACTGAAGCTTTCTTT.

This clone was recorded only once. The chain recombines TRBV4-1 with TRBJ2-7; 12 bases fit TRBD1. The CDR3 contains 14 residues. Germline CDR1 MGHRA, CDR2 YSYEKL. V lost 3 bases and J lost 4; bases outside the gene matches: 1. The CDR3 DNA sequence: TGCGCCAGCAGCCAGGGACAGGGGGCATACGAGCAGTACTTC. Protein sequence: CASSQGQGAYEQYF.

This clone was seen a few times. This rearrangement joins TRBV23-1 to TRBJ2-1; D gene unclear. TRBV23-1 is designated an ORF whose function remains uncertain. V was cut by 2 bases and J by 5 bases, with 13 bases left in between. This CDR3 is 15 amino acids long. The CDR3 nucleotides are TGCGCCAGCAGTCAAACCCACGACACGGACAATGAGCAGTTCTTC. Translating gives CASSQTHDTDNEQFF.

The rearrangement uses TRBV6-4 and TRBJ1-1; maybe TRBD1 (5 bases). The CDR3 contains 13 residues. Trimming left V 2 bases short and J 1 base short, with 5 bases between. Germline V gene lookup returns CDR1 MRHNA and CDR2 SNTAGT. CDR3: CASSDQGNTEAFF. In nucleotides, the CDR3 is TGTGCCAGCAGTGACCAGGGGAACACTGAAGCTTTCTTT.